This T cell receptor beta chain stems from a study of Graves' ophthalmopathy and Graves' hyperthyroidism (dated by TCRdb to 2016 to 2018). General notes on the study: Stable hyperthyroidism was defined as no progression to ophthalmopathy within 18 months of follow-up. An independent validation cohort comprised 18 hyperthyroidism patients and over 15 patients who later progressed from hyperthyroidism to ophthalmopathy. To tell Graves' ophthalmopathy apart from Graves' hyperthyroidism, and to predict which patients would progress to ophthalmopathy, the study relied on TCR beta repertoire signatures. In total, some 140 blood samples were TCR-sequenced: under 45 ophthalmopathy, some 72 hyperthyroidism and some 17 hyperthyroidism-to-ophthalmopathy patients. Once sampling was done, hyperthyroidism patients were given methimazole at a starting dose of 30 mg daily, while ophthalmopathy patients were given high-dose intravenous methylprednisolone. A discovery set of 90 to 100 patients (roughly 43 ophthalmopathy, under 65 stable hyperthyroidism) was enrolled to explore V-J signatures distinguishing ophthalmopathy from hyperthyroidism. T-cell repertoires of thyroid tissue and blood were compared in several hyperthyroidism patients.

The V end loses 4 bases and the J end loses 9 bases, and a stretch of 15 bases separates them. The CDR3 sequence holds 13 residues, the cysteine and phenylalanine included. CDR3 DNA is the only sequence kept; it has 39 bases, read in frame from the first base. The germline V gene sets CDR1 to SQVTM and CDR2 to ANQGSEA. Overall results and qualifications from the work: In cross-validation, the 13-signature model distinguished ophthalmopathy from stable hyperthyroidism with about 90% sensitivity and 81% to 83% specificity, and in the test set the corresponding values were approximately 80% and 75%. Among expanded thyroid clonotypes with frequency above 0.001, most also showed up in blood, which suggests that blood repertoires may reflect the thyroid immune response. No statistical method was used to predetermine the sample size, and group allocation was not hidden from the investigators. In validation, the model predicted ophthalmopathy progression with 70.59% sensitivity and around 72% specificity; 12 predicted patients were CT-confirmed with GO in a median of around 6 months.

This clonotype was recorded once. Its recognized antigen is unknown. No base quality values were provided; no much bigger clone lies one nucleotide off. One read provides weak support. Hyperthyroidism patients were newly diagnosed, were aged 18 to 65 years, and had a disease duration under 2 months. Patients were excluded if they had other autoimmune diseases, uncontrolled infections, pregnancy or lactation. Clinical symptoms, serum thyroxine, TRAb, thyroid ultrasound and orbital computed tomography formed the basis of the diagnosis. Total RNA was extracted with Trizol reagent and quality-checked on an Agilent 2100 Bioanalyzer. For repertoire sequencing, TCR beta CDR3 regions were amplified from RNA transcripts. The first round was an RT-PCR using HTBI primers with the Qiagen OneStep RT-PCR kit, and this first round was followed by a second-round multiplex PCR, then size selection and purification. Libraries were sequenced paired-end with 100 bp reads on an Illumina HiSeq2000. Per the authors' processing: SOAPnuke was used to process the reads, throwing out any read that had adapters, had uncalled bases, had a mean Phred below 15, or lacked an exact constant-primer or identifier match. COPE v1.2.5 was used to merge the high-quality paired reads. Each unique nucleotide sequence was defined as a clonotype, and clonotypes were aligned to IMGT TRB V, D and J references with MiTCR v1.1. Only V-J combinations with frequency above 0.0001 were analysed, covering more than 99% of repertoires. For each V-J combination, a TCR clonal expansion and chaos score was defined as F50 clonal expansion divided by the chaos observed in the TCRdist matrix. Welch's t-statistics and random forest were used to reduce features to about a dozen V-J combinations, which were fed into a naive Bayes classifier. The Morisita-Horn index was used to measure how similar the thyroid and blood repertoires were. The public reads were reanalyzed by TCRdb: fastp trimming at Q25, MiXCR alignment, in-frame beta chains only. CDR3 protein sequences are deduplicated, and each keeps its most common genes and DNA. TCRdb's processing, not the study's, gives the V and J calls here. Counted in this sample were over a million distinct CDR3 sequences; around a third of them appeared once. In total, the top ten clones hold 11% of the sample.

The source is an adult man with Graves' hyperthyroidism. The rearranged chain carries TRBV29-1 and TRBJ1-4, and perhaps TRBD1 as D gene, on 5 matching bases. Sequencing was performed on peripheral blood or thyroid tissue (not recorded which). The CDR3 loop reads CSVVGGTGQKLFF. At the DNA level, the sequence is TGCAGCGTTGTCGGGGGGACCGGTCAAAAACTGTTTTTT. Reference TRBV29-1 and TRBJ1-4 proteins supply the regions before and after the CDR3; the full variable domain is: SAVISQKPSRDICQRGTSLTIQCQVDSQVTMMFWYRQQPGQSLTLIATANQGSEATYESGFVIDKFPISRPNLTFSTLTVSNMSPEDSSIYLCSVVGGTGQKLFFGSGTQLSVL.